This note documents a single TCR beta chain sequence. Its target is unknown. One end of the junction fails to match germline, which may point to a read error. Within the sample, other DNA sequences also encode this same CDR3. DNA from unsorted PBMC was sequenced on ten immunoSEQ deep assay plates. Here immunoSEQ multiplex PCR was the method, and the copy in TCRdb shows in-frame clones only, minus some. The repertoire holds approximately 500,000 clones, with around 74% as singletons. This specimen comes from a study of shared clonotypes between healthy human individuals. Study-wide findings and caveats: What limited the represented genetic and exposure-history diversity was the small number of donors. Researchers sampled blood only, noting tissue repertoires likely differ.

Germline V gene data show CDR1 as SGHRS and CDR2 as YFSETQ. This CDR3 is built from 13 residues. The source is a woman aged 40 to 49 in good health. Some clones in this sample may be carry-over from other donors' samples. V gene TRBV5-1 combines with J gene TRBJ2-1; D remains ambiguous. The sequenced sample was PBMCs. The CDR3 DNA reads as TGTGCCAGCAGCCGAGGAGCCCCCAATGAGCAGTTCTTC. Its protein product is CASSRGAPNEQFF.